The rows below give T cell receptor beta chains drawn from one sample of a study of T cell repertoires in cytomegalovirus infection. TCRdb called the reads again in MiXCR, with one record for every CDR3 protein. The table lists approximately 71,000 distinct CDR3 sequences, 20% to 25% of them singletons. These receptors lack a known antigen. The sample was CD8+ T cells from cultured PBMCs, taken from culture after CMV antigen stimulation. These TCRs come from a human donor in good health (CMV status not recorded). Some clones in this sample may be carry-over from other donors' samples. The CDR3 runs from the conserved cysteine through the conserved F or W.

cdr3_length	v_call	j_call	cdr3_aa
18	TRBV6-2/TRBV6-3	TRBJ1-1	CASIIRVRTGALNTEAFF
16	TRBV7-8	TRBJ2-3	CASSFSQTGLRDTQYF
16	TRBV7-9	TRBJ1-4	CASSLSQGLTNEKLFF
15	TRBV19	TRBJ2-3	CASSIGDEEPDTQYF
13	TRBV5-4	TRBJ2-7	CASSLKLGDEQYF
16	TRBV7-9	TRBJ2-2	CASSPQVSDRTGELFF
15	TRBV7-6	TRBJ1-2	CATGGQGAPPFGYTF
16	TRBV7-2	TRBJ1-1	CASSLRRQVLNTEALF
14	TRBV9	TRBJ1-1	CASSRQGLNTEAFF
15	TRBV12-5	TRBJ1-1	CASTPELGAGTEAFF
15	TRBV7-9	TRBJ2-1	CASGVLAGMGNEQFF
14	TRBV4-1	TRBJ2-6	CASSQTTGANVLTF
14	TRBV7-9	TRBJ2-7	CASSLVAEPHEQYF
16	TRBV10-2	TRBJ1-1	CASSESAQILNTEAFF
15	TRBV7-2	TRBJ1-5	CASSLVTGSNQPQHF
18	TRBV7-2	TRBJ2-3	CASSPYLSSTGSTDTQYF
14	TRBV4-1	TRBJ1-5	CASSHSQGDAPQHF
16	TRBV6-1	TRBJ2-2	CASSEFMGSDTGELFF
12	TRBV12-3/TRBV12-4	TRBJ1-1	CASSLLSVEAFF
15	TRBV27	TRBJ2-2	CASSSDPYGTGELFF
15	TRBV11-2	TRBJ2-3	CASSLSGGALDTQYF
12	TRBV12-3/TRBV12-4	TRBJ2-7	CASSLVSGWQYF
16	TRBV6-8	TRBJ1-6	CASSYSSGDYNSPLHF
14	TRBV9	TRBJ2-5	CASSWTASQETQYF
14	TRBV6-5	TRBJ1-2	CASSSGGGYYGYTF
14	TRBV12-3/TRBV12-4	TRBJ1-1	CASRNTGGITEAFF
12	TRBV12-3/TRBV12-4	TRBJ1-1	CASSSMNTEAFF